Here is one T cell receptor (beta chain) with its context. This entry is derived from a study of diagnostic markers for celiac disease. TCRdb reanalyzed the reads and collapses them to one entry per CDR3 protein, without DNA. This sample's clone table lists about 6,000 distinct CDR3 sequences. This TCR was recovered from a human donor. This table probably holds off-target reads from a library built for another chain. Sequenced: either unsorted cells or a sorted T cell fraction (not recorded which).

The CDR3 region is CASSDTGTGSEQYF. V and J are TRBV2 and TRBJ2-7; without DNA, the TCRdb call of TRBD1 cannot be checked. Looked up from germline, CDR1 is SNHLY and CDR2 is FYNNEI. This CDR3 region has 14 residues.